The present entry profiles one T cell receptor beta chain with its context. Its antigen is undetermined. The data derive from a study of cytomegalovirus exposure and HLA in healthy donors. Study-wide findings and caveats: Common viral pathogens (according to a later analysis) appeared linked to several of the most significant clusters.

The CDR3 length is 13 residues. Trimming removed 3 bases from V and 6 bases from J; junction bases left unmatched: 2. Per the germline V gene, CDR1 is LNHNV and CDR2 is YYDKDF (reference sequence). Both 60 Vbeta primers and 13 Jbeta primers went into the PCR. Data came from immunoSEQ multiplex PCR; TCRdb stores just in-frame clones and leaves some out. The sample holds about 92,000 clones, around four fifths seen once. Nominal health characterized the donors when sampled, though unrecorded immune exposures were likely. The receptor was isolated from a man aged 45 to 65 in good health and CMV-seropositive. The sequenced sample was PBMCs. The J gene is TRBJ2-7, the V gene TRBV15; 10 bases match TRBD2. Written as DNA, the CDR3 is TGTGCCACCAGCAGCCTAGCGGGGGCCGAGCAGTACTTC. Its protein is CATSSLAGAEQYF. Drawing the rest from reference TRBV15 and TRBJ2-7, the complete variable domain is DAMVIQNPRYQVTQFGKPVTLSCSQTLNHNVMYWYQQKSSQAPKLLFHYYDKDFNNEADTPDNFQSRRPNTSFCFLDIRSPGLGDTAMYLCATSSLAGAEQYFGPGTRLTVT.